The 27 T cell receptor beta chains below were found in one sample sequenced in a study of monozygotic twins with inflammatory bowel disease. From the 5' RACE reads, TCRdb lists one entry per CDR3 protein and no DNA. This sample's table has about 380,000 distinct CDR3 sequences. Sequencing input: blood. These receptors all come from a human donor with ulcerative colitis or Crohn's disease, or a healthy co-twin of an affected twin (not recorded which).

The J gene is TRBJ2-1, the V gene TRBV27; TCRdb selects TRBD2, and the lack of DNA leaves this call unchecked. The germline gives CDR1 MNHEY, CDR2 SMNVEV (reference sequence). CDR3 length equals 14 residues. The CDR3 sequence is CASSWRMSYNEQFF.

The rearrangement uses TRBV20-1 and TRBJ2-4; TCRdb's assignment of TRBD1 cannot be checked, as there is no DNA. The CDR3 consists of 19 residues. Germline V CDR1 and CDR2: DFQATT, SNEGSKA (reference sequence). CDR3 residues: CSARRTGIGRQVAKNIQYF.

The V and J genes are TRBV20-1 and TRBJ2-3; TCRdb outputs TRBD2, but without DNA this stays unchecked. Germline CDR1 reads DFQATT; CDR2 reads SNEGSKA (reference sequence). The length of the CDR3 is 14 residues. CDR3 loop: CSAPSSGATDTQYF.

The CDR3 region is CASSPIRGNTGELFF. V usage is TRBV18 and J usage is TRBJ2-2; TCRdb proposes TRBD1, but this gene call is untestable without DNA. Germline V gene sequence: CDR1 KGHSH, CDR2 LQKENI. CDR3 length equals 15 residues. The entire variable domain, with the rest obtained from reference TRBV18 and TRBJ2-2, is as follows: NAGVMQNPRHLVRRRGQEARLRCSPMKGHSHVYWYRQLPEEGLKFMVYLQKENIIDESGMPKERFSAEFPKEGPSILRIQQVVRGDSAAYFCASSPIRGNTGELFFGEGSRLTVL.

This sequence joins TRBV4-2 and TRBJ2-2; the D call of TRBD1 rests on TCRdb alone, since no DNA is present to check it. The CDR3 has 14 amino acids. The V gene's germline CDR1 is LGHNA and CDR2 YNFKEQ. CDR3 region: CASSPDRRTGELFF.

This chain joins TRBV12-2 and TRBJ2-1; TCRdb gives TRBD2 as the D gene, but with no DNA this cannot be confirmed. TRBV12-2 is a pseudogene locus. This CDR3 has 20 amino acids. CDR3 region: CASRLARTSGGDPTMDEQFF.

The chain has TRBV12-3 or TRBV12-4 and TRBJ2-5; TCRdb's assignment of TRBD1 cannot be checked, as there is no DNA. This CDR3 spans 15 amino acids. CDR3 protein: CASSSQGGGRETQYF.

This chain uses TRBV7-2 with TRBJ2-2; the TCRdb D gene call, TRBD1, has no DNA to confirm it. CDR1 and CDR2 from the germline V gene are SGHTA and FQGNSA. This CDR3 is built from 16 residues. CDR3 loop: CASSLGIRAGTGELFF.

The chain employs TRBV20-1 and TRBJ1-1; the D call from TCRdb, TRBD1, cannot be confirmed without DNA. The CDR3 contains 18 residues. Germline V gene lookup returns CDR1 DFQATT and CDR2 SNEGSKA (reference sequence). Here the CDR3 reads CSATNLQGALGLFPEAFF.

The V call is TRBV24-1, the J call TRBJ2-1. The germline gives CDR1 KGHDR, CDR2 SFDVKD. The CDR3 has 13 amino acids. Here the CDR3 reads CATSDLSYNEQFF.

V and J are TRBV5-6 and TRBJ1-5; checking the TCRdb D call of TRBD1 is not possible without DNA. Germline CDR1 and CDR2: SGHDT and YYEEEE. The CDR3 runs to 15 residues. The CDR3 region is CASSLGSSRNQPQHF.

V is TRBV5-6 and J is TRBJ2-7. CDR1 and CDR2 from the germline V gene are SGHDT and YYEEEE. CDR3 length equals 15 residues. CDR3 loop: CASSLGLGSHYEQYF.

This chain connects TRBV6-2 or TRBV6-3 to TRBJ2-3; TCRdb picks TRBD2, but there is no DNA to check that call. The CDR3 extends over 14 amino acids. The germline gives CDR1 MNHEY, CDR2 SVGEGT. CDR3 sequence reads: CASSRTSEADTQYF.

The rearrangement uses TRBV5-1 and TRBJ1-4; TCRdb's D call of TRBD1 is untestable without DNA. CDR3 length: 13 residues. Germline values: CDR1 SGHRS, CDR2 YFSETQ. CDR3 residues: CASSREPNEKLFF.

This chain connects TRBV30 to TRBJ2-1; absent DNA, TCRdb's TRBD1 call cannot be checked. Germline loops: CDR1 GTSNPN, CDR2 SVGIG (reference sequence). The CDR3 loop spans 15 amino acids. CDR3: CAWSSRMVSYNEQFF. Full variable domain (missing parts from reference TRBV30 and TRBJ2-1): SQTIHQWPATLVQPVGSPLSLECTVEGTSNPNLYWYRQAAGRGLQLLFYSVGIGQISSEVPQNLSASRPQDRQFILSSKKLLLSDSGFYLCAWSSRMVSYNEQFFGPGTRLTVL.

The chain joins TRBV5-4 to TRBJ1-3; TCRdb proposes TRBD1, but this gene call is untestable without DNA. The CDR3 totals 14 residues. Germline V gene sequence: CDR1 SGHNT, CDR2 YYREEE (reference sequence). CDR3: CASSTGTSGNTIYF.

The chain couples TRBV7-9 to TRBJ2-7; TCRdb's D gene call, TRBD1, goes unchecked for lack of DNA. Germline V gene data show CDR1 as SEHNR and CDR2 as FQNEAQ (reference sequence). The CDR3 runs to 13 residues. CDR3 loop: CASSGRQNYEQYF.

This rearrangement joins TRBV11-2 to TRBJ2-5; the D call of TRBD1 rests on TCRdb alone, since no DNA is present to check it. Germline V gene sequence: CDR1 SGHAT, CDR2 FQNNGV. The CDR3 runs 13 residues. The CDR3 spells CASRHRGRETQYF.

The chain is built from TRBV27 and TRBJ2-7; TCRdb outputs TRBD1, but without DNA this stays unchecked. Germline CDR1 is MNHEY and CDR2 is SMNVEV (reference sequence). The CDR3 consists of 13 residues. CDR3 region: CASSQRDNYEQYF.

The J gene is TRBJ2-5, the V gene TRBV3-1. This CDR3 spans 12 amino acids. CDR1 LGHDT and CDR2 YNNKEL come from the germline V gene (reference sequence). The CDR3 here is CASRDYQETQYF.

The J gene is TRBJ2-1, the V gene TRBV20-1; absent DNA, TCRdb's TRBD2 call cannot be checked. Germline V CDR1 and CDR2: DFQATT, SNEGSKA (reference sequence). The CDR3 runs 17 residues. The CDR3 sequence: CSASLFHVTSVADEQFF.

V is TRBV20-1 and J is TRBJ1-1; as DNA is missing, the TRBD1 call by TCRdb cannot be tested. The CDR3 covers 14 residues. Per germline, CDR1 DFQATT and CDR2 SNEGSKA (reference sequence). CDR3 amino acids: CSARARGLGTEAFF.

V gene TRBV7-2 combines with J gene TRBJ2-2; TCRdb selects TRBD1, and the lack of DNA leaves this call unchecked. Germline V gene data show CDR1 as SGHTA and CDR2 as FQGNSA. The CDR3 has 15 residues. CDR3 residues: CASKLQGDNGGELFF.

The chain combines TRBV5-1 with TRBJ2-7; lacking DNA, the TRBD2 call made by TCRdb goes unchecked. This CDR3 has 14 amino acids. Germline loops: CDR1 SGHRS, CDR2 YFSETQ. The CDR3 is CASRWTSGVDEQYF.

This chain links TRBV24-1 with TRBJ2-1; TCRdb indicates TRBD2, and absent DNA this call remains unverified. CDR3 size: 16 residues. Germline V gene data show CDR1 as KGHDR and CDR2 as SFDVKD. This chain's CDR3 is CATSEPTPLAGGEQFF.

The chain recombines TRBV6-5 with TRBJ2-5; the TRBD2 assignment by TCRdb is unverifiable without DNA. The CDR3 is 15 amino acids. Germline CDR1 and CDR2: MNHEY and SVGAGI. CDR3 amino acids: CASSYSMARRETQYF.

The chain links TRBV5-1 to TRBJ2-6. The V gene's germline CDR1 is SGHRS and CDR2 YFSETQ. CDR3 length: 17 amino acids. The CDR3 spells CASSLGPGGTGANVLTF.